This T cell receptor beta chain is drawn from a study of blood T cell repertoires in COVID-19. Study context: COVID-19 samples, acute and convalescent, were from the United States, Italy and Spain. PBMCs, B-cell-depleted T cells, or T cells provided the cDNA or gDNA that made up the material.

Notes on this clone: It is unclear where the CDR3 begins or ends on the DNA, so no DNA is shown, and the CDR3 is as TCRdb lists it.

Both ends counted, the CDR3 spans 16 residues. Source study methods: From reference gene primer amplification, estimates of nucleated cell counts were derived. Sequencing was performed with immunoSEQ multiplex PCR; in TCRdb, only in-frame clones are kept and a portion is missing. V, J and clone size are taken as reported in that table, and D and trimming were inferred from the DNA itself. Here the sample spans roughly 73,000 clones, roughly 70% being singletons. The TCR was taken from a man between 65 and 85 years old with acute or convalescent COVID-19. V usage is TRBV21-1 and J usage is TRBJ1-1; TRBD1, the table's D call, lacks a check against the DNA. TRBV21-1 counts as a pseudogene. The sequenced material came from peripheral blood. The CDR3 reads CASSKQLFGQGTEAFF.